This is a list of T cell receptor beta chains from one sample in a study of blood T cell repertoires in COVID-19. Only in-frame clones appear in the TCRdb table, and some are missing; sequencing was by immunoSEQ multiplex PCR. The data hold fewer than 100,000 clones, with 70% to 90% observed a single time. The specimen was peripheral blood. These receptors were collected from a man aged 70-80 years with acute or convalescent COVID-19. Both conserved end residues are part of each CDR3. D genes are given only for firm matches. Clone size appears in some rows only: once, few, many, or a class for an expanded clone.

J: TRBJ1-3
V: TRBV29-1
D: TRBD1
size: -
DNA: TGCAGCGTTGAAGGAGGGGGACAGCGGTCTGGAAACACCATATATTTT
CDR3: CSVEGGGQRSGNTIYF

J: TRBJ1-6
V: TRBV18
D: TRBD1
size: -
DNA: TGTGCCAGCTCACACCTCGGGACAGGGAAATCACCCCTCCACTTT
CDR3: CASSHLGTGKSPLHF

J: TRBJ2-7
V: TRBV5-1
D: TRBD1
size: -
DNA: TGCGCCAGCAGCCTGACAGGGACCTTGGGCGAGCAGTACTTC
CDR3: CASSLTGTLGEQYF

J: TRBJ1-5
V: TRBV4-1
D: -
size: -
DNA: TGCGCCAGCAGCCAAGATGTGCTTAGAGATCAGCCCCAGCATTTT
CDR3: CASSQDVLRDQPQHF

J: TRBJ1-6
V: TRBV5-1
D: -
size: -
DNA: TGCGCCAGCAGCTTGGGTGGTCGGGGTGAAAATTCACCCCTCCACTTT
CDR3: CASSLGGRGENSPLHF

J: TRBJ1-4
V: TRBV6-1
D: TRBD1
size: -
DNA: TGTGCCAGCAGTGAGGACAGGGTCGCGGGTGAAAAACTGTTTTTT
CDR3: CASSEDRVAGEKLFF

J: TRBJ1-6
V: TRBV9
D: -
size: -
DNA: TGTGCCAGCAGCGTCGGTTCACCCCTCCACTTT
CDR3: CASSVGSPLHF

J: TRBJ1-2
V: TRBV29-1
D: TRBD1
size: many
DNA: TGCAGCGTTTGGACAGGGAATGGCTACACCTTC
CDR3: CSVWTGNGYTF

J: TRBJ2-5
V: TRBV10-3
D: TRBD1
size: -
DNA: TGTGCCATCAGTCGAGGCGGACAGGGTCAAGAGACCCAGTACTTC
CDR3: CAISRGGQGQETQYF

J: TRBJ1-1
V: TRBV11-2
D: TRBD1
size: few
DNA: TGTGCCAGCAGCTTTCAGGGGGCGTTCACTGAAGCTTTCTTT
CDR3: CASSFQGAFTEAFF

J: TRBJ1-6
V: TRBV7-2
D: -
size: once
DNA: TGTGCCAGCAGCTTAGCGGTTGGGGGGGGCTCTAATTCACCCCTCCACTTT
CDR3: CASSLAVGGGSNSPLHF

J: TRBJ1-1
V: TRBV2
D: TRBD1
size: -
DNA: TGTGCCAGCAGTGGCGGGACAGCCCGCGGGGCTTTCTTT
CDR3: CASSGGTARGAFF

J: TRBJ1-6
V: TRBV28
D: TRBD1
size: -
DNA: TGTGCCAGCAGTCAGGGGGCTCCAAGCCGGGGGTTAGGTTCACCCCTCCACTTT
CDR3: CASSQGAPSRGLGSPLHF

J: TRBJ1-6
V: TRBV6-5
D: -
size: -
DNA: TGTGCCAGCAGTTACCTCTTAGGCGGGCCTAATTCACCCCTCCACTTT
CDR3: CASSYLLGGPNSPLHF

J: TRBJ1-4
V: TRBV28
D: TRBD1
size: -
DNA: TGTGCCAGCACCCTAGGGGGGACAGGTTATGAAAAACTGTTTTTT
CDR3: CASTLGGTGYEKLFF

J: TRBJ1-1
V: TRBV19
D: -
size: -
DNA: TGTGCCAGTAGTATCACGGGGAACTTAAACACTGAAGCTTTCTTT
CDR3: CASSITGNLNTEAFF

J: TRBJ1-4
V: TRBV4-1
D: TRBD1
size: -
DNA: TGCGCCAGCAGCCAAGACGCGGGACAGGGACGAGAAAAACTGTTTTTT
CDR3: CASSQDAGQGREKLFF

J: TRBJ1-5
V: TRBV6-5
D: -
size: -
DNA: TGTGCCAGCAGTAAGGGGAATCAGCCCCAGCATTTT
CDR3: CASSKGNQPQHF

J: TRBJ1-6
V: TRBV6-5
D: TRBD1
size: -
DNA: TGTGCCAGCAGCTCCAGACAGGGAACCTCACCCCTCCACTTT
CDR3: CASSSRQGTSPLHF

J: TRBJ1-3
V: TRBV30
D: TRBD1
size: -
DNA: TGTGCCTGGAGGAGGGGGACAGGGGGGACAGGTGCTGGAAACACCATATATTTT
CDR3: CAWRRGTGGTGAGNTIYF

J: TRBJ2-7
V: TRBV29-1
D: -
size: -
DNA: TGCAGCGTTGAGGACACCGCCTCCTACGAGCAGTACTTC
CDR3: CSVEDTASYEQYF

J: TRBJ1-1
V: TRBV3-1/TRBV3-2
D: -
size: -
DNA: TGTGCCAGCAGAGGGAGGGGACACACTGAAGCTTTCTTT
CDR3: CASRGRGHTEAFF

J: TRBJ2-3
V: TRBV6-5
D: -
size: -
DNA: TGTGCCAGCAGTCGGGCGGGGCAAGATACGCAGTATTTT
CDR3: CASSRAGQDTQYF

J: TRBJ1-3
V: TRBV30
D: -
size: -
DNA: TGTGCCTGTACACCCTCGGGGGGGAGCAAGAACACCATATATTTT
CDR3: CACTPSGGSKNTIYF

J: TRBJ2-1
V: TRBV10-2
D: -
size: -
DNA: TGCGCCAGCAGTGACCCAGCGGGCTGGGCGGGGAATGAGCAGTTCTTC
CDR3: CASSDPAGWAGNEQFF

J: TRBJ1-3
V: TRBV5-8
D: -
size: -
DNA: TGTGCCAGCAGTTTTGACGGAACCAGGCGAATTGGAAACACCATATATTTT
CDR3: CASSFDGTRRIGNTIYF

J: TRBJ2-3
V: TRBV5-1
D: -
size: -
DNA: TGCGCCAGCAGCTCGGGGTCCGGAGAAGATACGCAGTATTTT
CDR3: CASSSGSGEDTQYF

J: TRBJ1-1
V: TRBV5-6
D: -
size: -
DNA: TGTGCCAGCAGCTTGACGCTGAGCTTAAACACTGAAGCTTTCTTT
CDR3: CASSLTLSLNTEAFF

J: TRBJ2-1
V: TRBV11-2
D: TRBD2
size: -
DNA: TGTGCCAGCAGCCGATCCACCCGACTAGCAGCCAAGGGGCAGTTCTTC
CDR3: CASSRSTRLAAKGQFF

J: TRBJ1-4
V: TRBV28
D: TRBD1
size: -
DNA: TGTGCCAGCAGAAGCAACAGGGGCGCTGAAAAACTGTTTTTT
CDR3: CASRSNRGAEKLFF

J: TRBJ1-1
V: TRBV15
D: TRBD1
size: -
DNA: TGTGCCACCAGCAGGGACAGGGGGCAAAGTGAAGCTTTCTTT
CDR3: CATSRDRGQSEAFF